This TCR beta chain was obtained from a study of cytomegalovirus exposure and HLA in healthy donors. V was cut by 3 bases and J by 3 bases, with 14 bases left in between. The CDR3 has 16 amino acids. In germline, CDR1 is LGHNA, CDR2 YNFKEQ. In the PCR, 60 Vbeta and 13 Jbeta primers were used. Profiled with immunoSEQ multiplex PCR; TCRdb holds only in-frame clones, not every one. The profile shows about 200,000 clones, 75% to 80% of them singletons. The sequence was obtained from a man aged 18 to 29 in good health and CMV-seronegative. Sequenced material: PBMCs. The chain couples TRBV4-2 to TRBJ2-2; perhaps TRBD2 as D (7 bases). CDR3 region: CASSQVGGGHTGELFF. The CDR3 DNA follows: TGTGCCAGCAGCCAGGTGGGGGGGGGCCACACCGGGGAGCTGTTTTTT.